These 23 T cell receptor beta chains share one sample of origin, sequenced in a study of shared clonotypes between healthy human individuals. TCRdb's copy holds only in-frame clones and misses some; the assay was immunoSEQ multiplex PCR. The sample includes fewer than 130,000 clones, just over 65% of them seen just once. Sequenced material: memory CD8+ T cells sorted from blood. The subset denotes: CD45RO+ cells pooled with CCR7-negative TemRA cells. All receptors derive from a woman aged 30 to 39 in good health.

CDR3 region: CASSYGGRAFYEQYF. DNA of the CDR3: TGTGCCAGCAGTTACGGGGGGAGGGCCTTCTACGAGCAGTACTTC. The rearrangement uses TRBV6-6 and TRBJ2-7, with 7 bases that match TRBD2. The CDR3 length is 15 residues. Germline V lookup: CDR1 MNHNY, CDR2 SVGAGI (reference sequence). Trimming removed 2 bases from V and 3 bases from J; junction bases left unmatched: 7.

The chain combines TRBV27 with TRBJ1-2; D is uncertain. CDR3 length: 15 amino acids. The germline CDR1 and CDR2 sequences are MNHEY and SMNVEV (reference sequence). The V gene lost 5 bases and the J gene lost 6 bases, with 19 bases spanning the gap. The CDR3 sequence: CASSPVTHRVDGYTF. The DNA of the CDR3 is TGTGCCAGCAGTCCGGTGACGCATAGGGTGGATGGCTACACCTTC.

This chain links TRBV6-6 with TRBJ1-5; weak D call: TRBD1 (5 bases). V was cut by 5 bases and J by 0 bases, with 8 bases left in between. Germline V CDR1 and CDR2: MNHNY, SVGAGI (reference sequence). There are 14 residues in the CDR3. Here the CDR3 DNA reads TGTGCCAGCAGTCCACAGGATAGCAATCAGCCCCAGCATTTT. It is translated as CASSPQDSNQPQHF.

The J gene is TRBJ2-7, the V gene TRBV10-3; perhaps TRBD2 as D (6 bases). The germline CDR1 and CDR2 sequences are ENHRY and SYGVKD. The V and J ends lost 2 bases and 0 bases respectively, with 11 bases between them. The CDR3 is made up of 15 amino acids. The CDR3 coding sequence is TGTGCCATCAGTGAGAGGGACTTCAGCTCCTACGAGCAGTACTTC. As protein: CAISERDFSSYEQYF.

CDR3 protein: CASNNRGGKLFF. For the CDR3, the DNA is TGTGCCAGCAATAACAGGGGGGGAAAACTGTTTTTT. The chain couples TRBV6-6 to TRBJ1-4, with 8 bases aligning to TRBD1. CDR1 is MNHNY, CDR2 SVGAGI, per germline (reference sequence). The V gene end was trimmed by 7 bases and the J gene end by 10 bases; junction bases not matched to a gene: 5. CDR3 length: 12 residues.

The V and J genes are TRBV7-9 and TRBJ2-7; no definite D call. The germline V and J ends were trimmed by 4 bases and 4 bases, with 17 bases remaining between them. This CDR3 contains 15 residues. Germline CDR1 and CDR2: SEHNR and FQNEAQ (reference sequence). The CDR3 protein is CASSSTRSTMYEQYF. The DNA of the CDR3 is TGTGCCAGCAGCTCCACGAGATCCACTATGTACGAGCAGTACTTC.

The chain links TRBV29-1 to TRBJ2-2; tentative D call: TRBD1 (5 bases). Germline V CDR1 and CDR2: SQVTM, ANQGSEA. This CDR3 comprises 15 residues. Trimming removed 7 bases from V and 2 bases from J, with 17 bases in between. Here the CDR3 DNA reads TGCAGCGCTGGGAAGGGGTCGGTCAACACCGGGGAGCTGTTTTTT. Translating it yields CSAGKGSVNTGELFF.

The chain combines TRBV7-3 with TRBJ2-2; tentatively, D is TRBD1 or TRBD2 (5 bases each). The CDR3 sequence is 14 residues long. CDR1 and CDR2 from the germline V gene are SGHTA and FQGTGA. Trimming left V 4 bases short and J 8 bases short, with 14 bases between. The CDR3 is CASSSVGAGGELFF. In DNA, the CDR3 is TGTGCCAGCAGCTCCGTCGGGGCTGGGGGGGAGCTGTTTTTT.

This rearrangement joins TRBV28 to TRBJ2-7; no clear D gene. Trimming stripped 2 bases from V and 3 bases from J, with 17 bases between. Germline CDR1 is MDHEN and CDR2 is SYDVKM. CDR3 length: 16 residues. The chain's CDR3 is CASSLVAPSYSYEQYF. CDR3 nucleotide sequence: TGTGCCAGCAGTTTAGTCGCCCCCTCCTACAGCTACGAGCAGTACTTC.

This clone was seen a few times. For the CDR3, the DNA is TGTGCCAGACACAGAGTTAGGGGAGTCGGCTACACCTTC. It codes for CARHRVRGVGYTF. The V and J genes are TRBV18 and TRBJ1-2, with TRBD1 as a possible D gene (5 bases). Trimming pared 9 bases from V and 8 bases from J, leaving 19 bases between. The length of the CDR3 is 13 residues. Germline V gives CDR1 KGHSH, CDR2 LQKENI. Variable domain in full (rest from reference TRBV18 and TRBJ1-2): NAGVMQNPRHLVRRRGQEARLRCSPMKGHSHVYWYRQLPEEGLKFMVYLQKENIIDESGMPKERFSAEFPKEGPSILRIQQVVRGDSAAYFCARHRVRGVGYTFGSGTRLTVV.

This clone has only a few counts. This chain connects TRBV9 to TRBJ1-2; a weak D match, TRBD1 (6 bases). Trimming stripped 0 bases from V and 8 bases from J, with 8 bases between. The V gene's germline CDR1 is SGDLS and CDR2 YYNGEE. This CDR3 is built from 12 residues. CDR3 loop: CASSVDGTGYTF. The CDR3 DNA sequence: TGTGCCAGCAGCGTAGACGGGACAGGCTACACCTTC.

The chain's CDR3 is CASSLVAGAPEQYF. CDR3 nucleotides: TGCGCCAGCAGCTTGGTAGCGGGAGCCCCCGAGCAGTACTTC. The rearrangement joins TRBV5-1 to TRBJ2-5; 9 nucleotides line up with TRBD2. The tail of the sequence fits TRBJ2-7 better, so the J call may be wrong. CDR1 and CDR2 from the germline V gene are SGHRS and YFSETQ. The CDR3 loop spans 14 amino acids.

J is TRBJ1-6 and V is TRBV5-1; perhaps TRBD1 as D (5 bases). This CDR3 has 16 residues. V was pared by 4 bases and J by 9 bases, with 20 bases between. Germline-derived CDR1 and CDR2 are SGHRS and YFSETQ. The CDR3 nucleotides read TGCGCCAGCAGCCCCTGGACACTCCAAACTGGTTCACCCCTCCACTTT. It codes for CASSPWTLQTGSPLHF.

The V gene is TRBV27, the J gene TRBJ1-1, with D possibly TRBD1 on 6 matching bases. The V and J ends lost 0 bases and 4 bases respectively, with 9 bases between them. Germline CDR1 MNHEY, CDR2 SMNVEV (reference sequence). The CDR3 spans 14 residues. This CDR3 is CASSLSRGGTEAFF. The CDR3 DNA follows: TGTGCCAGCAGTTTATCTAGAGGGGGCACTGAAGCTTTCTTT.

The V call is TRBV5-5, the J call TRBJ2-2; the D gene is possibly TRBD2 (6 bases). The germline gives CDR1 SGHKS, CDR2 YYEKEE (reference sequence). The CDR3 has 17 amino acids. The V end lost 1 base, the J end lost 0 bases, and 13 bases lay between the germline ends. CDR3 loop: CASSLRPGLSNTGELFF. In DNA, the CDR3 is TGTGCCAGCAGCTTGCGACCGGGACTCTCGAACACCGGGGAGCTGTTTTTT.

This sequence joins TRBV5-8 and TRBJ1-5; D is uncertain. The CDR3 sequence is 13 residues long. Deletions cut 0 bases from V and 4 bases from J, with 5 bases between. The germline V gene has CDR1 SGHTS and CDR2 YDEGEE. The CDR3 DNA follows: TGTGCCAGCAGCTTGGAACGGAATCAGCCCCAGCATTTT. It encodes CASSLERNQPQHF.

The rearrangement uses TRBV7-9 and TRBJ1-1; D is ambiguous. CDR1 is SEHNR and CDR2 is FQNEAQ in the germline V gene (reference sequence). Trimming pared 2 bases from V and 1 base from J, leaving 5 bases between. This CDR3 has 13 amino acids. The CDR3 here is CASSLSANTEAFF. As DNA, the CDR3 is TGTGCCAGCAGCTTATCCGCGAACACTGAAGCTTTCTTT.

The CDR3: CASSLFVSTYEQYF. Here the CDR3 DNA reads TGTGCCAGCAGTTTATTTGTCTCAACCTACGAGCAGTACTTC. This chain uses TRBV28 with TRBJ2-7; D ambiguous. Germline V gene sequence: CDR1 MDHEN, CDR2 SYDVKM. The ends were cut back, 1 base at V and 2 bases at J, with 9 bases in the middle. The CDR3 extends over 14 amino acids.

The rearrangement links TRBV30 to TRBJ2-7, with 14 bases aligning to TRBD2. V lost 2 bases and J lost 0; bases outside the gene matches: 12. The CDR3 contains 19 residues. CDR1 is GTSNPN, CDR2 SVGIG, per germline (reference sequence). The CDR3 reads CAWSHPGLAGVEGSYEQYF. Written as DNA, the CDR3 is TGTGCCTGGAGTCACCCGGGACTAGCGGGAGTGGAAGGCTCCTACGAGCAGTACTTC.

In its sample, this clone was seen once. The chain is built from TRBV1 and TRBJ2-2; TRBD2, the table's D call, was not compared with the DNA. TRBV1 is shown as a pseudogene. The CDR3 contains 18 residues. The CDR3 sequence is CTSSQETSGRKNTGELFF. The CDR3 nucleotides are TGCACCAGCAGCCAAGAAACTAGCGGGAGGAAGAACACCGGGGAGCTGTTTTTT.

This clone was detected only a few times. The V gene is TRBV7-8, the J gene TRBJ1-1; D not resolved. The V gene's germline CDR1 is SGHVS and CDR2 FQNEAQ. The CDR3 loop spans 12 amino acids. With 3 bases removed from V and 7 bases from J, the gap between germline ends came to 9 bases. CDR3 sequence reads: CASSFTFHEAFF. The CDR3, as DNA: TGTGCCAGCAGCTTTACCTTTCATGAAGCTTTCTTT.

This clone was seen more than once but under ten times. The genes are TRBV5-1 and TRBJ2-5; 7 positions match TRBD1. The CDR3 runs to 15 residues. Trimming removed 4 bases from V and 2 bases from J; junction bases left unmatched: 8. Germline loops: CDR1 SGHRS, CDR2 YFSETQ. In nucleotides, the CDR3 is TGCGCCAGCAGCACAGGGACAGTTCCACAAGAGACCCAGTACTTC. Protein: CASSTGTVPQETQYF. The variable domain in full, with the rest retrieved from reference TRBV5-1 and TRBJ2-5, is KAGVTQTPRYLIKTRGQQVTLSCSPISGHRSVSWYQQTPGQGLQFLFEYFSETQRNKGNFPGRFSGRQFSNSRSEMNVSTLELGDSALYLCASSTGTVPQETQYFGPGTRLLVL.

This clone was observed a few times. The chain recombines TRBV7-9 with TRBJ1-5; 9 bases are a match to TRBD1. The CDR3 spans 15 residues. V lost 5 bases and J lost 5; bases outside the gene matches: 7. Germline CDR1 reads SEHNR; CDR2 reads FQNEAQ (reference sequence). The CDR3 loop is CASSPTGGRDQPQHF. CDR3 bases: TGTGCCAGCAGCCCAACAGGGGGCCGGGATCAGCCCCAGCATTTT.